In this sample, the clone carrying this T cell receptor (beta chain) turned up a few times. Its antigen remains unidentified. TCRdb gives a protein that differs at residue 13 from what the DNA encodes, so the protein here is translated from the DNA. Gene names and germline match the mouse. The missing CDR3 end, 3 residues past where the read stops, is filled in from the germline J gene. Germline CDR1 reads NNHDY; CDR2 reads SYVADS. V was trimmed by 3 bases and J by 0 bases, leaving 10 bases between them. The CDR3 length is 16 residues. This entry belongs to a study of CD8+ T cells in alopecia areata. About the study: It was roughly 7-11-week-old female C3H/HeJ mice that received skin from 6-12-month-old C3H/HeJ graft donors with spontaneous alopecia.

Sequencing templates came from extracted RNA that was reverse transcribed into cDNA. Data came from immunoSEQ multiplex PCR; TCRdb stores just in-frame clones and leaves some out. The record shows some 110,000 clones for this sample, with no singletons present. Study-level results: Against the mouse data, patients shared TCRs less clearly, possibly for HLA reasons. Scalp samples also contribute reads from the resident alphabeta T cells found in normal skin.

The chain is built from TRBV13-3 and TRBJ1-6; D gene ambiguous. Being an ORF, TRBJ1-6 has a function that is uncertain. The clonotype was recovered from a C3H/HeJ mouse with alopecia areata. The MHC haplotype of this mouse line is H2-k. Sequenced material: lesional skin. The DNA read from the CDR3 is TGTGCCAGCAGTGCCCCGACATCTTCCTATAATTCGCCC. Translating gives CASSAPTSSYNSP. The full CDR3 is CASSAPTSSYNSPLYF.